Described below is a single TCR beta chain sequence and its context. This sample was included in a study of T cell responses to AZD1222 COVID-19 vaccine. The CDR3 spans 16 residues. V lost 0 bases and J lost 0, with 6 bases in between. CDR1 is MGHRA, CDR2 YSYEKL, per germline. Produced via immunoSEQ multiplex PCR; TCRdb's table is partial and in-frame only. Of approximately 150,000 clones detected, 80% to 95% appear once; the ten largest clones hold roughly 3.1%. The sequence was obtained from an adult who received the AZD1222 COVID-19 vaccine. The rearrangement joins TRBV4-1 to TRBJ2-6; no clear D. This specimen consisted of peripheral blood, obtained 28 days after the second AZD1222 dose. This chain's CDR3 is CASSQDQASGANVLTF. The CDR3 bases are TGCGCCAGCAGCCAAGATCAGGCCTCTGGGGCCAACGTCCTGACTTTC.